Detailed here is one T cell receptor beta chain. The data are from a study of Graves' ophthalmopathy and Graves' hyperthyroidism. Trimming removed 2 bases at V and 1 base at J, with 14 bases between. The CDR3 runs 15 residues. The germline V gene has CDR1 DFQATT and CDR2 SNEGSKA (reference sequence). TCR beta CDR3 amplification used RNA transcripts. A first-round RT-PCR used HTBI primers, followed by a second-round multiplex PCR. Each CDR3 protein gets one entry after TCRdb re-called the multiplex PCR reads with MiXCR. The profile shows hundreds of thousands of distinct CDR3 sequences, about 21% of them singletons.

The receptor comes from a woman under 30 with stable Graves' hyperthyroidism. The V call is TRBV20-1, the J call TRBJ2-5, with TRBD2 as a possible D gene (6 bases). Sequencing was done on a sample of peripheral blood. The CDR3 here is CSARYAGQSQETQYF. DNA of the CDR3: TGCAGTGCTAGATACGCGGGGCAATCCCAAGAGACCCAGTACTTC.